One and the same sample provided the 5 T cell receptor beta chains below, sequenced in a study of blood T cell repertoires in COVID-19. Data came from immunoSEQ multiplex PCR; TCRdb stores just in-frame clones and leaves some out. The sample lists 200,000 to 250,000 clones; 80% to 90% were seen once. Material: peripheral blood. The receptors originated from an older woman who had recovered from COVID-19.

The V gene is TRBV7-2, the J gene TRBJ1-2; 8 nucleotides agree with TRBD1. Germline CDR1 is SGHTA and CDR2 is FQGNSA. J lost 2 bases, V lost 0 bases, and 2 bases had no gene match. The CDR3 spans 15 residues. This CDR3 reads CASSLAWTGNYGYTF. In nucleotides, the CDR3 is TGTGCCAGCAGCTTAGCGTGGACAGGGAACTATGGCTACACCTTC.

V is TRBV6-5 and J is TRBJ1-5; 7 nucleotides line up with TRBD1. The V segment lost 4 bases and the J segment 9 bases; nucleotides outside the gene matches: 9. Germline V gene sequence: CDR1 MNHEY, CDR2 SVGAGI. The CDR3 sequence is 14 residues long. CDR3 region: CASSSGQAWGPQHF. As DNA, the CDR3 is TGTGCCAGCAGTTCCGGACAGGCCTGGGGGCCCCAGCATTTT.

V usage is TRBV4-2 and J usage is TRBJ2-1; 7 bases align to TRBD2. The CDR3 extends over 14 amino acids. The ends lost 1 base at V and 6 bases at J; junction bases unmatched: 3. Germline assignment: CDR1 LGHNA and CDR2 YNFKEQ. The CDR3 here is CASSQGGGGNEQFF. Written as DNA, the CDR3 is TGTGCCAGCAGCCAAGGTGGGGGGGGCAATGAGCAGTTCTTC.

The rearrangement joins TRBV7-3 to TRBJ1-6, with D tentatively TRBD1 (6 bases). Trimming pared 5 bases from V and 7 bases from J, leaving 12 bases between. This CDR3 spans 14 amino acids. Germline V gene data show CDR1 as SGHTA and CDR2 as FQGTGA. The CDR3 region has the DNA TGTGCCAGCAGCCCTACAGGGTACAATTCACCCCTCCACTTT. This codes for CASSPTGYNSPLHF.

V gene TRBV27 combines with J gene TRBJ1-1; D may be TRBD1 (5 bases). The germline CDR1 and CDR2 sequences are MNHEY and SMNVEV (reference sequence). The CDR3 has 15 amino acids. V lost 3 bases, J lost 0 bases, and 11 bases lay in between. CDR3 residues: CASSFGGGMNTEAFF. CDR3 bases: TGTGCCAGCAGTTTTGGCGGGGGGATGAACACTGAAGCTTTCTTT.